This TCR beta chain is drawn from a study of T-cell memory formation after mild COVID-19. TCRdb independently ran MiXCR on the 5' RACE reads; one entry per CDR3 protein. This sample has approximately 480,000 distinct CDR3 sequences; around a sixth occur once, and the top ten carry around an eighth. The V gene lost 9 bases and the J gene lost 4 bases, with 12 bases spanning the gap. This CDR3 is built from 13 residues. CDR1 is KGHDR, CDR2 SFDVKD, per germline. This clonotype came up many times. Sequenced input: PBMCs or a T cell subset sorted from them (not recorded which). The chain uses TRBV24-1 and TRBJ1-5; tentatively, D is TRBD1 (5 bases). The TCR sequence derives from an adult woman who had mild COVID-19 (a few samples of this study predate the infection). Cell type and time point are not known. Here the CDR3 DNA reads TGTGCCACCGGCGACGGGGGGAATCAGCCCCAGCATTTT. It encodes CATGDGGNQPQHF.